This T cell receptor beta chain was found in a study of beta chain features in type 1 diabetes. About the research overall: The number of sorted cells examined across all samples was around 110 million. Study-level points and caveats: PCR may have favored shorter templates equally in patients and controls. A pattern of fewer insertions and more deletions at VDJ junctions was seen in type 1 diabetes patients.

Expressed TCRB transcripts were sequenced after all isolated RNA was converted to cDNA. The assay was immunoSEQ multiplex PCR, and TCRdb's table has in-frame clones only and misses some. The table lists roughly 290,000 clones, 8% of them singletons. Trimming cost V 3 bases and J 6 bases; bases outside gene matches: 8. CDR1 SGHTA and CDR2 FQGNSA come from the germline V gene. This CDR3 is 15 amino acids long. This clone was counted ten times or more. Its specificity is not known. Sequencing used central memory CD4+ T cells from blood. The chain recombines TRBV7-2 with TRBJ1-1, with 9 nucleotides matching TRBD1. The receptor was derived from a woman between 18 and 29 years old in good health. The CDR3 is CASSFSGTGSPEAFF. The CDR3 DNA is TGTGCCAGCAGCTTCTCCGGGACAGGGTCCCCTGAAGCTTTCTTT.